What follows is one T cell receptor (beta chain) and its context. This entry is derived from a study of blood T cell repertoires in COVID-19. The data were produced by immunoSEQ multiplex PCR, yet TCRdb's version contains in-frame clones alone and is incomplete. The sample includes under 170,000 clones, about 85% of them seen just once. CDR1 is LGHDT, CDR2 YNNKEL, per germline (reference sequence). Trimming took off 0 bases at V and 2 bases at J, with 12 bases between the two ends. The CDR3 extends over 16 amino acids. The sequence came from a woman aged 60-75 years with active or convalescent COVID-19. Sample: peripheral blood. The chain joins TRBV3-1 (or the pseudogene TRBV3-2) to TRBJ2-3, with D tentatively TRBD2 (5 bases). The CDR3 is CASSQEDLPVTDTQYF. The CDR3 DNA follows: TGTGCCAGCAGCCAAGAGGACTTGCCAGTCACAGATACGCAGTATTTT.